The 10 T cell receptor beta chains in this list originate from one sample, sequenced in a study of cytomegalovirus exposure and HLA in healthy donors. TCRdb's table, derived via immunoSEQ multiplex PCR, lists solely in-frame clones and lacks some. The data hold 100,000 to 150,000 clones, with 80% to 90% observed a single time. The sequencing input was PBMCs. These receptors came from a woman younger than 35 in good health and CMV-seronegative.

This clone showed up just a few times. V gene TRBV10-2 combines with J gene TRBJ2-7; 9 nucleotides line up with TRBD2. This CDR3 is built from 17 residues. The germline V gene encodes CDR1 WSHSY and CDR2 SAAADI. After removal of 5 bases from V and 0 bases from J, the junction contained 11 bases not matched to a gene. For the CDR3, the DNA is TGCGCCAGCAGTCGGGGTAGCGGGGGACCCCTCTCCTACGAGCAGTACTTC. Protein product: CASSRGSGGPLSYEQYF.

V usage is TRBV2 and J usage is TRBJ2-1, with 12 bases lining up with TRBD2. Germline V lookup: CDR1 SNHLY, CDR2 FYNNEI. CDR3 length: 13 residues. J was trimmed by 9 bases and V by 8 bases; bases with no gene match: 5. The DNA for the CDR3 is TGTGCCAGCTCTGAACTAGCGGGAGGTGAGCAGTTCTTC. It encodes CASSELAGGEQFF. Together with reference TRBV2 and TRBJ2-1, the CDR3 gives the full variable domain: EPEVTQTPSHQVTQMGQEVILRCVPISNHLYFYWYRQILGQKVEFLVSFYNNEISEKSEIFDDQFSVERPDGSNFTLKIRSTKLEDSAMYFCASSELAGGEQFFGPGTRLTVL.

V and J are TRBV14 and TRBJ2-1, with a weak D call TRBD1 (5 bases). Germline lookup yields CDR1 SGHDN and CDR2 FVKESK. The V gene lost 3 bases and the J gene lost 4 bases, with 10 bases spanning the gap. This CDR3 spans 14 amino acids. The CDR3 DNA reads as TGTGCCAGCAGCCAGAGCGACAGTTACAATGAGCAGTTCTTC. Amino acid sequence: CASSQSDSYNEQFF.

V gene TRBV30 combines with J gene TRBJ1-2, with D hard to call. The V gene's germline CDR1 is GTSNPN and CDR2 SVGIG (reference sequence). CDR3 length equals 15 residues. The V and J ends lost 3 bases and 8 bases respectively, with 22 bases between them. DNA for the CDR3: TGTGCCTGGAGCCCCAAGCGTGGCGGGTACGGGGGCTACACCTTC. Translation: CAWSPKRGGYGGYTF.

The V and J genes are TRBV19 and TRBJ1-5, with D uncertain. CDR1 is LNHDA, CDR2 SQIVND, per germline (reference sequence). The CDR3 sequence is 14 residues long. V lost 1 base and J 2 bases, leaving 6 bases between the germline ends. The CDR3 loop is CASSIVSGNQPQHF. In DNA, the CDR3 is TGTGCCAGTAGTATAGTTTCAGGCAATCAGCCCCAGCATTTT.

This chain connects TRBV27 to TRBJ2-1; TRBD2 agrees at 8 bases. Trimming took 2 bases from V and 2 from J; bases not matched to a gene: 5. This CDR3 is built from 16 residues. Looked up from germline, CDR1 is MNHEY and CDR2 is SMNVEV (reference sequence). The CDR3 reads CASSLGLAGTYNEQFF. The DNA of the CDR3 is TGTGCCAGCAGTTTAGGTCTAGCGGGTACCTACAATGAGCAGTTCTTC.

The chain couples TRBV9 to TRBJ2-7; TRBD1 agrees at 9 bases. The V gene end was trimmed by 2 bases and the J gene end by 6 bases; junction bases not matched to a gene: 6. The CDR3 is made up of 14 amino acids. Germline CDR1 SGDLS, CDR2 YYNGEE. The DNA of the CDR3 is TGTGCCAGCAGCGTCCGGACAGGGGACGGCGAGCAGTACTTC. Translation gives CASSVRTGDGEQYF.

This chain uses TRBV7-8 with TRBJ2-1, with 10 bases lining up with TRBD2. J lost 6 bases, V lost 1 base, and 12 bases had no gene match. Germline V gene data show CDR1 as SGHVS and CDR2 as FQNEAQ. There are 18 residues in the CDR3. As DNA, the CDR3 is TGTGCCAGCAGCTTAGAAGGCTCCCGGACTAGCGGATTCAATGAGCAGTTCTTC. This translates into CASSLEGSRTSGFNEQFF.

Comments on this clone: Compared with germline, one end of the junction differs, possibly owing to a read error. This chain uses TRBV18 with TRBJ2-5, with 12 bases identical to TRBD2. Germline values: CDR1 KGHSH, CDR2 LQKENI. The CDR3 length is 20 residues. The CDR3 DNA reads as TGTGCCAGCTCACCTCTATCCCGGGGACTAGCGGGCACCTACCAAAAGACCCAGTACTTC. Amino acid sequence: CASSPLSRGLAGTYQKTQYF.

This rearrangement joins TRBV9 to TRBJ1-5; 7 nucleotides match TRBD1. Germline CDR1 is SGDLS and CDR2 is YYNGEE. With 0 bases clipped from V and 0 bases from J, the junction kept 15 bases outside the gene matches. The CDR3 sequence is 20 residues long. The CDR3 sequence is CASSVAGGQGGRYSNQPQHF. The CDR3 DNA reads TGTGCCAGCAGCGTAGCGGGGGGGCAGGGGGGACGCTATAGCAATCAGCCCCAGCATTTT.